A single sample is the source of the 17 T cell receptor beta chains below, sequenced in a study of graft-versus-host responses after intestinal transplantation. These receptors have no identified antigens. Produced via immunoSEQ multiplex PCR; TCRdb's table is partial and in-frame only. This table holds more than 90,000 clones, around 94% found once. The sample was unstimulated CD8+ T cells sorted from spleen or lymph node cells, taken before transplant. These receptors originate from a human donor who was the organ donor for an intestinal transplant.

The chain uses TRBV7-2 and TRBJ2-1, with TRBD2 matching over 13 bases. Germline V gene data show CDR1 as SGHTA and CDR2 as FQGNSA. V was pared by 4 bases and J by 9 bases, with 3 bases of the junction left unmatched. The CDR3 totals 14 residues. The CDR3 DNA sequence: TGTGCCAGCAGCTCTGGGACTAGCGGGACTGAGCAGTTCTTC. Translating gives CASSSGTSGTEQFF.

As DNA, the CDR3 is TGTGCCAGCTCACCATGGGACCCGGGGGAAAATCAGCCCCAGCATTTT. Translating gives CASSPWDPGENQPQHF. The chain links TRBV18 to TRBJ1-5; D is possibly TRBD1 (5 bases). This CDR3 contains 16 residues. CDR1 and CDR2 (germline): KGHSH, LQKENI. V was cut by 2 bases and J by 4 bases, with 15 bases left in between.

The CDR3 nucleotides read TGTGCCAGCAGCTACGTACCAGGTCATAGCACAGATACGCAGTATTTT. This gives the protein CASSYVPGHSTDTQYF. The chain recombines TRBV7-9 with TRBJ2-3; no firm D call. The germline gives CDR1 SEHNR, CDR2 FQNEAQ (reference sequence). V was trimmed by 4 bases and J by 0 bases, leaving 14 bases between them. The CDR3 has 16 amino acids.

This sequence joins TRBV28 and TRBJ2-3; D is unresolved. Germline values: CDR1 MDHEN, CDR2 SYDVKM. Trimming took 3 bases from V and 1 from J, leaving 14 bases between them. The CDR3 extends over 16 amino acids. The DNA for the CDR3 is TGTGCCAGCAGTTTCTTTGTTCGTCCGGGCACAGATACGCAGTATTTT. Amino acids: CASSFFVRPGTDTQYF.

The chain carries TRBV4-1 and TRBJ2-1; tentatively, D is TRBD2 (6 bases). The V end lost 2 bases, the J end lost 2 bases, and 10 bases lay between the germline ends. Germline V CDR1 and CDR2: MGHRA, YSYEKL. CDR3 size: 15 residues. Here the CDR3 reads CASSQLADTYNEQFF. CDR3 sequence (DNA): TGCGCCAGCAGCCAATTAGCGGACACCTACAATGAGCAGTTCTTC.

The rearrangement uses TRBV4-1 and TRBJ2-1; D is ambiguous. The CDR3 is made up of 17 amino acids. The V gene lost 0 bases and the J gene lost 3 bases, with 15 bases spanning the gap. CDR1 and CDR2 (germline): MGHRA, YSYEKL. The DNA of the CDR3 is TGCGCCAGCAGCCAAGAGGGTAGGCTACCACTCTACAATGAGCAGTTCTTC. Its protein is CASSQEGRLPLYNEQFF.

This chain joins TRBV7-9 and TRBJ2-1; 8 bases fit TRBD2. CDR1 and CDR2 from the germline V gene are SEHNR and FQNEAQ (reference sequence). This CDR3 has 15 amino acids. V lost 2 bases to trimming and J lost 7 bases; unmatched junction nucleotides: 7. CDR3 region: CASSLISSGSNEQFF. CDR3 nucleotides: TGTGCCAGCAGCTTAATTTCAAGCGGGAGTAATGAGCAGTTCTTC. Full variable domain (outside the CDR3, taken from reference TRBV7-9 and TRBJ2-1): DTGVSQNPRHKITKRGQNVTFRCDPISEHNRLYWYRQTLGQGPEFLTYFQNEAQLEKSRLLSDRFSAERPKGSFSTLEIQRTEQGDSAMYLCASSLISSGSNEQFFGPGTRLTVL.

V and J are TRBV25-1 and TRBJ2-5; no reliable D call. The CDR3 contains 12 residues. Germline values: CDR1 MGHDK, CDR2 SYGVNS. Between the trimmed V and J ends, which lost 2 bases and 2 bases, there was a span of 3 bases. Here the CDR3 DNA reads TGTGCCAGCAGTGAAGATCAAGAGACCCAGTACTTC. Protein product: CASSEDQETQYF.

This rearrangement joins TRBV4-3 to TRBJ2-2; D may be TRBD2 (6 bases). Germline V lookup: CDR1 LGHNA, CDR2 YSLEER. V dropped 0 bases and J dropped 6 bases, with 11 bases sitting between them. CDR3 length: 15 residues. As DNA, the CDR3 is TGCGCCAGCAGCCAAGATTTCGGGAGTCCCGGGGAGCTGTTTTTT. This translates into CASSQDFGSPGELFF.

V and J are TRBV7-6 and TRBJ2-7, with D perhaps matching TRBD2 (6 bases). V was pared by 1 base and J by 0 bases, with 10 bases between. The CDR3 extends over 15 amino acids. Germline V CDR1 and CDR2: SGHVS, FNYEAQ. CDR3 sequence (DNA): TGTGCCAGCAGCTTAGAGCGGGCCGACTCCTACGAGCAGTACTTC. It translates to CASSLERADSYEQYF. The complete variable domain, with remaining parts taken from reference TRBV7-6 and TRBJ2-7, reads GAGVSQSPRYKVTKRGQDVALRCDPISGHVSLYWYRQALGQGPEFLTYFNYEAQQDKSGLPNDRFSAERPEGSISTLTIQRTEQRDSAMYRCASSLERADSYEQYFGPGTRLTVT.

The genes are TRBV4-3 and TRBJ2-7; D remains ambiguous. The CDR3 runs 16 residues. Looked up from germline, CDR1 is LGHNA and CDR2 is YSLEER. Trimming removed 0 bases from V and 2 bases from J, with 14 bases in between. The CDR3 DNA is TGCGCCAGCAGCCAAGATGCAACAGTTACCCCCTACGAGCAGTACTTC. It codes for CASSQDATVTPYEQYF.

The chain joins TRBV4-2 to TRBJ2-3; D possibly corresponds to TRBD2 (6 bases). Looked up from germline, CDR1 is LGHNA and CDR2 is YNFKEQ. This CDR3 comprises 17 residues. The ends were cut back, 1 base at V and 1 base at J, with 15 bases in the middle. CDR3 sequence: CASSQGISGYGTDTQYF. CDR3 nucleotide sequence: TGTGCCAGCAGCCAAGGTATTAGCGGATATGGCACAGATACGCAGTATTTT.

This clone was detected only once. DNA for the CDR3: TGTGCCAGCAGTTACGAGGGGACGGGCTATGGCTACACCTTC. It yields the protein CASSYEGTGYGYTF. The rearrangement joins TRBV6-5 to TRBJ1-2; possible D gene TRBD1, 5 bases. Trimming stripped 2 bases from V and 4 bases from J, with 11 bases between. CDR1 and CDR2 from the germline V gene are MNHEY and SVGAGI. The CDR3 sequence is 14 residues long.

V is TRBV4-1 and J is TRBJ2-7, with 8 bases identical to TRBD2. With 2 bases clipped from V and 6 bases from J, the junction kept 9 bases outside the gene matches. The CDR3 loop spans 15 amino acids. The germline CDR1 and CDR2 sequences are MGHRA and YSYEKL. In DNA, the CDR3 is TGCGCCAGCAGCCAATCGGGACTAGGGTCGGCCGAGCAGTACTTC. It codes for CASSQSGLGSAEQYF.

In DNA, the CDR3 is TGTGCCAGCAGCTTAAAACCCCCAGGGAGCTCCTACAATGAGCAGTTCTTC. Translation gives CASSLKPPGSSYNEQFF. The chain combines TRBV7-3 with TRBJ2-1; D tentatively reads TRBD1 or TRBD2 (5 bases each). V lost 1 base to trimming and J lost 0 bases, with 13 bases between them. Germline assignment: CDR1 SGHTA and CDR2 FQGTGA. The CDR3 has 17 amino acids.

The rearrangement joins TRBV5-6 to TRBJ1-1, with D unclear. CDR1 and CDR2 from the germline V gene are SGHDT and YYEEEE. V lost 6 bases, J lost 8 bases, and 14 bases lay in between. The CDR3 extends over 12 amino acids. The CDR3 region has the DNA TGTGCCAGCAATCTTCGGTACAGAGAAGCTTTCTTT. Translated, it gives CASNLRYREAFF.

Only one count was recorded for this clone. The genes are TRBV9 and TRBJ1-5; 7 positions match TRBD1. Germline values: CDR1 SGDLS, CDR2 YYNGEE. V was pared by 4 bases and J by 6 bases, with 10 bases of the junction left unmatched. The CDR3 has 15 residues. The CDR3 DNA is TGTGCCAGCAGCCTACTACAGGGGATAAGTCAGCCCCAGCATTTT. This encodes CASSLLQGISQPQHF.